One sample yielded the 19 T cell receptor beta chains listed below, sequenced in a study of monozygotic twins with inflammatory bowel disease. With the 5' RACE reads reprocessed, TCRdb shows one record per CDR3 protein and no DNA. This sample contains 420,000 or so distinct CDR3 sequences. Sequencing input: blood. All receptors derive from a human donor with ulcerative colitis or Crohn's disease, or a healthy co-twin of an affected twin (not recorded which).

The chain has TRBV6-2 or TRBV6-3 and TRBJ2-1. This CDR3 comprises 17 residues. Germline lookup yields CDR1 MNHEY and CDR2 SVGEGT. CDR3 sequence reads: CASFPTLRSGPYNEQFF.

This chain uses TRBV25-1 with TRBJ2-3; the TCRdb call, TRBD1, lacks DNA for checking. Germline loops: CDR1 MGHDK, CDR2 SYGVNS. This CDR3 has 15 residues. CDR3 protein: CASSDAGVLTDTQYF.

The chain combines TRBV10-3 with TRBJ2-3; TCRdb returns TRBD2, unconfirmable since there is no DNA. CDR3 length: 13 amino acids. The germline V gene has CDR1 ENHRY and CDR2 SYGVKD. The CDR3 sequence: CATYSGDGDTQYF.

J is TRBJ2-7 and V is TRBV5-6; TCRdb's D call of TRBD1 is untestable without DNA. CDR1 and CDR2 from the germline V gene are SGHDT and YYEEEE. The CDR3 runs to 15 residues. This CDR3 is CASSLGWGYRYEQYF. Full variable domain (remainder filled in from reference TRBV5-6 and TRBJ2-7): DAGVTQSPTHLIKTRGQQVTLRCSPKSGHDTVSWYQQALGQGPQFIFQYYEEEERQRGNFPDRFSGHQFPNYSSELNVNALLLGDSALYLCASSLGWGYRYEQYFGPGTRLTVT.

The chain uses TRBV20-1 and TRBJ1-1; TCRdb designates TRBD1, a call that cannot be tested without DNA. The germline V gene has CDR1 DFQATT and CDR2 SNEGSKA (reference sequence). This CDR3 region has 14 residues. CDR3 sequence: CSARDSGGRTEAFF.

The chain has TRBV7-2 and TRBJ2-3; TCRdb's assignment of TRBD1 cannot be checked, as there is no DNA. CDR3 length: 15 residues. Germline CDR1 and CDR2: SGHTA and FQGNSA. The CDR3 loop reads CASSLEARVTDTQYF.

CDR3 amino acids: CASSQETGTGIKHQPQHF. The chain has TRBV4-1 and TRBJ1-5; the D call of TRBD1 rests on TCRdb alone, since no DNA is present to check it. The CDR3 is made up of 18 amino acids. Germline V gene sequence: CDR1 MGHRA, CDR2 YSYEKL.

V and J are TRBV6-6 and TRBJ1-4; the D call from TCRdb, TRBD1, cannot be confirmed without DNA. The V gene's germline CDR1 is MNHNY and CDR2 SVGAGI (reference sequence). CDR3 length: 13 residues. CDR3 loop: CASSPPGQGRLFF.

The chain's CDR3 is CASSLPIEGLAGGPGTGELFF. The chain combines TRBV27 with TRBJ2-2; TCRdb reports TRBD2, a call that lacks DNA to check it against. The germline V gene has CDR1 MNHEY and CDR2 SMNVEV (reference sequence). The length of the CDR3 is 21 residues.

The V call is TRBV20-1, the J call TRBJ2-7; TCRdb proposes TRBD2, but this gene call is untestable without DNA. The CDR3 loop spans 14 amino acids. From germline, CDR1 is DFQATT and CDR2 SNEGSKA (reference sequence). This chain's CDR3 is CSAPISGRGREQYF.

V gene TRBV20-1 combines with J gene TRBJ2-5. From germline, CDR1 is DFQATT and CDR2 SNEGSKA (reference sequence). This CDR3 has 12 residues. The CDR3 sequence: CSASLGSGTQYF.

This chain connects TRBV14 to TRBJ2-3; TCRdb proposes TRBD1, but this gene call is untestable without DNA. This CDR3 region has 16 residues. CDR1 is SGHDN, CDR2 FVKESK, per germline. The CDR3 loop is CASSQEWYGGHDTQYF. Drawing the rest from reference TRBV14 and TRBJ2-3, the complete variable domain is EAGVTQFPSHSVIEKGQTVTLRCDPISGHDNLYWYRRVMGKEIKFLLHFVKESKQDESGMPNNRFLAERTGGTYSTLKVQPAELEDSGVYFCASSQEWYGGHDTQYFGPGTRLTVL.

The CDR3 sequence: CSARDWRSPTYEQYF. V and J are TRBV20-1 and TRBJ2-7; TCRdb's assignment of TRBD1 cannot be checked, as there is no DNA. The germline gives CDR1 DFQATT, CDR2 SNEGSKA (reference sequence). The CDR3 has 15 amino acids.

V is TRBV11-2 and J is TRBJ2-3; the D call from TCRdb, TRBD1, cannot be confirmed without DNA. CDR1 and CDR2 from the germline V gene are SGHAT and FQNNGV. This CDR3 contains 16 residues. The CDR3 is CASSVNRVSGTDTQYF.

This rearrangement joins TRBV5-1 to TRBJ1-5; TCRdb returns TRBD1, unconfirmable since there is no DNA. This CDR3 region has 16 residues. CDR1 and CDR2 from the germline V gene are SGHRS and YFSETQ. The CDR3 spells CASSLVDRGGNQPQHF. Filled out from reference TRBV5-1 and TRBJ1-5, the complete variable domain reads KAGVTQTPRYLIKTRGQQVTLSCSPISGHRSVSWYQQTPGQGLQFLFEYFSETQRNKGNFPGRFSGRQFSNSRSEMNVSTLELGDSALYLCASSLVDRGGNQPQHFGDGTRLSIL.

The gene calls are TRBV6-2 or TRBV6-3 and TRBJ1-2. CDR3 length equals 12 residues. Germline V gene data show CDR1 as MNHEY and CDR2 as SVGEGT. Here the CDR3 reads CASSYGSYGYTF.

The genes are TRBV2 and TRBJ2-3; checking the TCRdb D call of TRBD2 is not possible without DNA. The CDR3 runs 16 residues. Germline values: CDR1 SNHLY, CDR2 FYNNEI. The CDR3: CASSEAPGLSTDTQYF. Using reference TRBV2 and TRBJ2-3 for the parts outside the CDR3, the full variable domain is EPEVTQTPSHQVTQMGQEVILRCVPISNHLYFYWYRQILGQKVEFLVSFYNNEISEKSEIFDDQFSVERPDGSNFTLKIRSTKLEDSAMYFCASSEAPGLSTDTQYFGPGTRLTVL.

The chain uses TRBV7-9 and TRBJ2-3; the D call of TRBD1 rests on TCRdb alone, since no DNA is present to check it. The germline CDR1 and CDR2 sequences are SEHNR and FQNEAQ (reference sequence). This CDR3 comprises 14 residues. The CDR3 region is CASSRQAQTDTQYF.

The chain uses TRBV12-3 or TRBV12-4 and TRBJ2-2; TCRdb designates TRBD1, a call that cannot be tested without DNA. The CDR3 spans 16 residues. The chain's CDR3 is CASTQSGTGNTGELFF.